This T cell receptor (beta chain) appears in the sequencing data of a study of shared clonotypes between healthy human individuals. The study's findings and limits: Though the depth was large, rarefaction showed that sorted-subset sequencing was incomplete.

To note about this clone: What it recognizes is unknown.

Method: immunoSEQ multiplex PCR; TCRdb's copy keeps in-frame clones and lacks some. The table has hundreds of thousands of clones, 90% to 97% seen once; the top ten hold under 0.06%. The V gene lost 5 bases and the J gene lost 3 bases, with 17 bases spanning the gap. The length of the CDR3 is 15 residues. The V gene's germline CDR1 is SGHTA and CDR2 FQGNSA. The chain links TRBV7-2 to TRBJ2-7, with D perhaps TRBD1 (5 bases). This receptor was obtained from a woman under 40 in good health. The source material was naive CD4+ T cells sorted from blood. Subset indicated: CD45RA+ positively selected. DNA of the CDR3: TGTGCCAGCAGCCAGCACGGAGAAGGGGTCTACGAGCAGTACTTC. Its protein product is CASSQHGEGVYEQYF.